This T cell receptor beta chain was retrieved from a study of T cell repertoires in cytomegalovirus infection. Whole-study findings and limits: Carriage of CMV together with the relevant HLA was identifiable through cumulative public TCR beta family frequency.

The length of the CDR3 is 14 residues. V gave up 1 base and J gave up 10 bases, with 11 bases separating them. CDR1 SNHLY and CDR2 FYNNEI come from the germline V gene. TCRdb ran MiXCR on the reads and lists one entry per CDR3 protein. The table records about 150,000 distinct CDR3 sequences, around 24% of them present only once. A note on this clonotype: Its antigen remains unknown.

The chain has TRBV2 and TRBJ1-6; D is possibly TRBD1 (6 bases). The sequence was obtained from a human donor in good health (CMV status not recorded). Some clones in this sample may be carry-over from other donors' samples. Specimen: PBMCs. The CDR3 DNA sequence: TGTGCCAGCAGTGAAGAGGGAGGGGGATCACCCCTCCACTTT. The encoded protein is CASSEEGGGSPLHF. Using reference TRBV2 and TRBJ1-6 for the parts outside the CDR3, the full variable domain is EPEVTQTPSHQVTQMGQEVILRCVPISNHLYFYWYRQILGQKVEFLVSFYNNEISEKSEIFDDQFSVERPDGSNFTLKIRSTKLEDSAMYFCASSEEGGGSPLHFGNGTRLTVT.